These T cell receptor beta chains were read from a single sample in a study of cytomegalovirus exposure and HLA in healthy donors. The method was immunoSEQ multiplex PCR; TCRdb's version includes in-frame clones alone and lacks a portion of them. The sample lists 85,000 to 100,000 clones; about 83% were seen once. Material: PBMCs. The receptors come from a woman between 18 and 30 years old in good health and CMV-seropositive. Both conserved end residues are part of each CDR3. A D gene is named only where the DNA matches it firmly. Size is stated for part of the rows, as once, few or many counts, or as a class when the clone is expanded.

V	J	size	D	DNA	CDR3
TRBV27	TRBJ1-1	.	TRBD1	TGTGCCAGCGTGAGGGGGCCTTTCCCGAACACTGAAGCTTTCTTT	CASVRGPFPNTEAFF
TRBV2	TRBJ1-2	.	TRBD1	TGTGCCAGCAGTGAAGGTGGTGGAGGGGGCGCTTTCTATGGCTACACCTTC	CASSEGGGGGAFYGYTF
TRBV4-1	TRBJ2-5	.	.	TGCGCCAGCAGCCTTCTAGTAAGGGAGACCCAGTACTTC	CASSLLVRETQYF
TRBV5-6	TRBJ2-7	.	TRBD1	TGTGCCAGCAGCTTAGGGACAGTACTCTCCTACGAGCAGTACTTC	CASSLGTVLSYEQYF
TRBV19	TRBJ2-5	.	TRBD1	TGTGCCAGTAGTAAGGACAGGGGCAAAGAGACCCAGTACTTC	CASSKDRGKETQYF
TRBV13	TRBJ1-2	.	.	TGTGCCAGCAGCAATACAGGGCCCTATGGCTACACCTTC	CASSNTGPYGYTF
TRBV7-2	TRBJ2-5	.	.	TGTGCCAGCAAGCCGGGGTACTCCCAAGAGACCCAGTACTTC	CASKPGYSQETQYF
TRBV4-1	TRBJ1-5	.	TRBD1	TGCGCCAGCAGCCATGTCTTAGGAGGGGGCGACCGGCCCCAGCATTTT	CASSHVLGGGDRPQHF
TRBV2	TRBJ1-2	once	TRBD1	TGTGCCAGCAGTGAGACCCAGGGGGCACAAGGCTACACCTTC	CASSETQGAQGYTF
TRBV5-4	TRBJ1-4	.	TRBD1	TGTGCCAGCAGCATATCAGGGGGACTAGATGAAAAACTGTTTTTT	CASSISGGLDEKLFF
TRBV9	TRBJ2-7	.	TRBD2	TGTGCCAGCAGCAACCCCCTAGCGGGGGGGAAGACCTACGAGCAGTACTTC	CASSNPLAGGKTYEQYF
TRBV7-3	TRBJ2-7	.	.	TGTGCCAGCAGCCTAGACCCTTACTACGAGCAGTACTTC	CASSLDPYYEQYF
TRBV5-1	TRBJ2-7	once	TRBD2	TGCGCCAGCAGCTCGAGGTCGGGAAGCGGGGGATCCGAGCAGTACTTC	CASSSRSGSGGSEQYF
TRBV6-6	TRBJ2-7	.	.	TGTGCCAGCGCTTTTTGGCCCTACGAGCAGTACTTC	CASAFWPYEQYF
TRBV6-6	TRBJ1-4	.	.	TGTGCCAGCAGTTACCCGACCGGGGGTGAAAAACTGTTTTTT	CASSYPTGGEKLFF
TRBV2	TRBJ2-2	.	.	TGTGCCAGCAGGGGCGCGAACACCGGGGAGCTGTTTTTT	CASRGANTGELFF
TRBV4-2	TRBJ2-3	.	.	TGTGCCACCAAGGCGGGCTCGGACAGAGATACGCAGTATTTT	CATKAGSDRDTQYF
TRBV19	TRBJ2-7	.	.	TGTGCCAGTGCTCGGGACACGGTCTACGAGCAGTACTTC	CASARDTVYEQYF
TRBV27	TRBJ1-6	.	TRBD1	TGTGCCAGCAGTTTATCTCCGAGACAGGGAAACTATAATTCACCCCTCCACTTT	CASSLSPRQGNYNSPLHF
TRBV4-2	TRBJ2-2	.	TRBD2	TGTGCCAGCAGCCAAGATACTAGCGGGGCAAGCGGGGAGCTGTTTTTT	CASSQDTSGASGELFF
TRBV30	TRBJ1-3	.	TRBD1	TGTGCCTGGGATTACAGGGGCAGATCTGGAAACACCATGTATTTT	CAWDYRGRSGNTMYF
TRBV2	TRBJ1-1	.	.	TGTGCCAGCGCACCTGGAGGGGTTGGGGACACTGAAGCTTTCTTT	CASAPGGVGDTEAFF
TRBV4-1	TRBJ1-1	few	.	TGCGCCAGCAGCCAGGGGGCCCTGAACACTGAAGCTTTCTTT	CASSQGALNTEAFF
TRBV10-1	TRBJ2-6	.	.	TGCGCCAGCATTATCTACTCTGGGGCCAACGTCCTGACTTTC	CASIIYSGANVLTF
TRBV29-1	TRBJ2-3	.	.	TGCAGCGTTGTGGCGGTTCCCACAGATACGCAGTATTTT	CSVVAVPTDTQYF